This is a list of T cell receptor beta chains from one sample in a study of metastatic and nonmetastatic thyroid tumors. TCRdb re-called the PCR reads through MiXCR. The repertoire holds roughly 65,000 clones, around 14% seen once, with about 6% in the top ten. Sequenced material: blood. These receptors originate from a male donor with papillary thyroid cancer or a benign thyroid nodule (not recorded which). Some clones in this sample may be carry-over from other donors' samples. Each CDR3 is given with its conserved first and last residue. Each record gives: V gene, D gene, J gene, clone size, CDR3 protein, CDR3 DNA. D genes are given only for firm matches. Not all rows give a size; the values are once, few, many and, for expanded clones, a class.

V: TRBV10-3
D: .
J: TRBJ2-1
size: .
CDR3: CAIRSSNGPYEQFF
DNA: TGTGCCATCAGGTCTTCTAATGGCCCATATGAGCAGTTCTTC

V: TRBV20-1
D: TRBD1
J: TRBJ2-1
size: many
CDR3: CSAMDRQHYNEQFF
DNA: TGCAGTGCTATGGACAGGCAACATTACAATGAGCAGTTCTTC

V: TRBV28
D: TRBD1
J: TRBJ2-2
size: .
CDR3: CASSPPGQGAGGELFF
DNA: TGTGCCAGCAGTCCTCCCGGACAGGGGGCGGGTGGGGAGCTGTTCTTT

V: TRBV19
D: .
J: TRBJ2-6
size: many
CDR3: CASSPPGSSSGANVLTF
DNA: TGTGCCAGTAGTCCTCCTGGCAGCTCCTCTGGGGCCAACGTCCTGACTTTC

V: TRBV7-8
D: .
J: TRBJ1-2
size: many
CDR3: CASSLVGLRDGYTF
DNA: TGTGCCAGCAGCTTAGTGGGATTACGGGATGGCTACACCTTC

V: TRBV28
D: TRBD1
J: TRBJ2-1
size: many
CDR3: CASSRRTGGRYEQFF
DNA: TGTGCCAGCAGTCGACGGACAGGGGGGCGCTATGAGCAGTTCTTC

V: TRBV6-1
D: .
J: TRBJ2-1
size: many
CDR3: CASSPHWEQFF
DNA: TGTGCCAGCAGCCCCCACTGGGAGCAGTTCTTC

V: TRBV12-3/TRBV12-4
D: .
J: TRBJ1-5
size: many
CDR3: CASSPGRSKTASNQPQHF
DNA: TGTGCCAGCAGTCCCGGACGTTCAAAGACAGCCAGTAATCAGCCCCAGCATTTT

V: TRBV20-1
D: .
J: TRBJ1-1
size: few
CDR3: CSARVGRGTEAFF
DNA: TGCAGTGCTAGGGTGGGGCGGGGGACTGAAGCTTTCTTT

V: TRBV30
D: TRBD2
J: TRBJ2-1
size: many
CDR3: CAWSRTSDNEQFF
DNA: TGTGCCTGGAGTCGGACTAGCGACAATGAGCAGTTCTTC

V: TRBV28
D: TRBD2
J: TRBJ2-1
size: many
CDR3: CASSLGLAGGGAGTEQFF
DNA: TGTGCCAGCAGTCTGGGACTAGCGGGAGGGGGGGCGGGGACTGAGCAGTTCTTC

V: TRBV9
D: .
J: TRBJ2-3
size: many
CDR3: CASSVVGDWDTQYF
DNA: TGTGCCAGCAGCGTAGTAGGGGATTGGGATACGCAGTATTTT

V: TRBV6-1
D: .
J: TRBJ1-6
size: few
CDR3: CASRVALGSPLHF
DNA: TGTGCCAGCAGAGTTGCGCTGGGCTCACCCCTCCACTTT

V: TRBV9
D: .
J: TRBJ2-5
size: many
CDR3: CASSAPTRGETQYF
DNA: TGTGCCAGCAGCGCACCGACGCGGGGAGAGACCCAGTACTTC

V: TRBV7-8
D: TRBD1
J: TRBJ1-2
size: .
CDR3: CASSLRQGAIDGYTF
DNA: TGTGCCAGCAGCTTAAGACAGGGGGCGATAGATGGCTACACCTTC

V: TRBV29-1
D: .
J: TRBJ2-2
size: many
CDR3: CSVVIGTGELFF
DNA: TGCAGCGTTGTGATTGGCACCGGGGAGCTGTTTTTT

V: TRBV4-3
D: TRBD2
J: TRBJ2-2
size: .
CDR3: CASSQDPSGQNTGELFF
DNA: TGCGCCAGCAGCCAAGATCCTAGCGGGCAAAACACCGGGGAGCTGTTTTTT

V: TRBV28
D: .
J: TRBJ1-2
size: .
CDR3: CASSLSLLGQSYVYTF
DNA: TGTGCCAGCAGTTTAAGCCTCCTCGGACAGTCATATGTCTACACCTTC

V: TRBV20-1
D: .
J: TRBJ2-5
size: many
CDR3: CSAGTTANGQTQYF
DNA: TGCAGTGCTGGGACGACAGCCAACGGGCAGACCCAGTACTTC

V: TRBV6-2/TRBV6-3
D: .
J: TRBJ2-7
size: .
CDR3: CASKVRVGYEQYF
DNA: TGTGCCAGCAAGGTTAGGGTCGGCTATGAGCAGTACTTC

V: TRBV3-1
D: .
J: TRBJ2-2
size: many
CDR3: CASSPLAGELFF
DNA: TGTGCCAGCAGCCCTTTGGCCGGGGAGCTGTTTTTT

V: TRBV28
D: .
J: TRBJ1-5
size: many
CDR3: CASTGSSLESHF
DNA: TGTGCCAGTACCGGGAGCTCCTTAGAGTCGCATTTT

V: TRBV11-2
D: .
J: TRBJ2-1
size: .
CDR3: CASSTRLVGYNEQLF
DNA: TGTGCCAGCAGCACTAGACTAGTTGGTTACAATGAGCAGCTCTTC

V: TRBV9
D: TRBD2
J: TRBJ2-3
size: few
CDR3: CASSVVGGSPDTQYF
DNA: TGTGCCAGCAGCGTAGTGGGGGGGAGCCCAGATACGCAGTATTTT

V: TRBV7-3
D: TRBD2
J: TRBJ2-1
size: many
CDR3: CASSLSASGTPNEQFF
DNA: TGTGCCAGCAGCTTAAGTGCTAGCGGGACCCCCAATGAGCAGTTCTTC

V: TRBV6-4
D: TRBD2
J: TRBJ2-3
size: .
CDR3: CASSDGGGRQTDTQYF
DNA: TGTGCCAGCAGTGATGGCGGGGGGCGCCAAACAGATACGCAGTATTTT

V: TRBV27
D: .
J: TRBJ1-6
size: few
CDR3: CASRRELRSYNSPLHF
DNA: TGTGCCAGCAGAAGGGAACTCCGCTCCTATAATTCACCCCTCCACTTT

V: TRBV9
D: .
J: TRBJ2-2
size: .
CDR3: CASSATQSINTGELFF
DNA: TGTGCCAGCAGCGCCACGCAGTCAATTAACACCGGGGAGCTGTTTTTT

V: TRBV5-1
D: .
J: TRBJ2-7
size: .
CDR3: CASSLGKGIVTEQYF
DNA: TGCGCCAGCAGCTTGGGAAAAGGGATCGTTACCGAGCAGTACTTC

V: TRBV5-4
D: .
J: TRBJ2-5
size: many
CDR3: CASSIGGHETQYF
DNA: TGTGCCAGCAGTATTGGGGGGCACGAGACCCAGTACTTC

V: TRBV7-7
D: .
J: TRBJ2-5
size: .
CDR3: CASSSCTGCQETQYF
DNA: TGTGCTAGCAGCTCATGTACAGGGTGCCAGGAGACCCAGTACTTC

V: TRBV2
D: .
J: TRBJ2-1
size: many
CDR3: CASSEVDSQDEINEQFF
DNA: TGTGCCAGCAGTGAAGTGGACAGCCAGGATGAAATAAATGAGCAGTTCTTC

V: TRBV10-3
D: .
J: TRBJ2-3
size: many
CDR3: CAISENGRDADTQYF
DNA: TGTGCCATCAGTGAGAACGGACGGGACGCAGATACGCAGTATTTT

V: TRBV28
D: TRBD2
J: TRBJ2-1
size: many
CDR3: CASSFWIAGADEQFF
DNA: TGTGCCAGCAGTTTCTGGATAGCGGGAGCCGACGAGCAGTTCTTC

V: TRBV20-1
D: TRBD1
J: TRBJ1-2
size: many
CDR3: CSPGQEVDGYTF
DNA: TGCAGCCCGGGACAGGAAGTCGATGGCTACACCTTC

V: TRBV18
D: .
J: TRBJ2-7
size: many
CDR3: CASGAASSYEQYF
DNA: TGTGCCAGCGGGGCCGCGAGCTCCTACGAGCAGTACTTC

V: TRBV6-2/TRBV6-3
D: .
J: TRBJ1-1
size: .
CDR3: CASNPGRNTEAFF
DNA: TGTGCCAGCAACCCGGGTAGAAACACTGAAGCTTTCTTT

V: TRBV5-4
D: TRBD2
J: TRBJ2-7
size: many
CDR3: CASSWEASGTREQYF
DNA: TGTGCCAGCAGCTGGGAAGCTAGCGGGACTCGCGAGCAGTACTTC

V: TRBV5-1
D: .
J: TRBJ2-4
size: many
CDR3: CASSLEPKNIQYF
DNA: TGCGCCAGCAGCTTGGAGCCGAAAAACATTCAGTACTTC

V: TRBV28
D: .
J: TRBJ2-1
size: many
CDR3: CASIGGFYNEQFF
DNA: TGTGCCAGCATTGGGGGTTTCTACAATGAGCAGTTCTTC